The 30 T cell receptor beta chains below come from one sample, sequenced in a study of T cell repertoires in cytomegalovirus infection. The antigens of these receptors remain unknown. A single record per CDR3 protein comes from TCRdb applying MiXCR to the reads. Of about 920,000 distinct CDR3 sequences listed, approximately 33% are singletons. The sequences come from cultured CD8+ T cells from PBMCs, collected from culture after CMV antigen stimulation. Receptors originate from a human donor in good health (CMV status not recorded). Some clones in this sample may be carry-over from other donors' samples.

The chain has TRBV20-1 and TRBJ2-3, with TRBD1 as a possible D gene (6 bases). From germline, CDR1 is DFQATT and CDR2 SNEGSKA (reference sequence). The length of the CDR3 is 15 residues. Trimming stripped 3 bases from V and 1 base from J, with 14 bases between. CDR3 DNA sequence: TGCAGTGCTAGGGAGACAGGTTCACGCACAGATACGCAGTATTTT. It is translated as CSARETGSRTDTQYF.

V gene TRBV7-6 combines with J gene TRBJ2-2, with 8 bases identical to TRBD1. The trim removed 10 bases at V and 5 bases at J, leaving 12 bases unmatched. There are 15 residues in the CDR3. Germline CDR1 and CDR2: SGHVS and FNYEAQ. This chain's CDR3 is CATELTGEKTGELFF. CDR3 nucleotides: TGTGCCACTGAGCTGACAGGGGAGAAAACCGGGGAGCTGTTTTTT. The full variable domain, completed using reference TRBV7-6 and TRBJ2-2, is GAGVSQSPRYKVTKRGQDVALRCDPISGHVSLYWYRQALGQGPEFLTYFNYEAQQDKSGLPNDRFSAERPEGSISTLTIQRTEQRDSAMYRCATELTGEKTGELFFGEGSRLTVL.

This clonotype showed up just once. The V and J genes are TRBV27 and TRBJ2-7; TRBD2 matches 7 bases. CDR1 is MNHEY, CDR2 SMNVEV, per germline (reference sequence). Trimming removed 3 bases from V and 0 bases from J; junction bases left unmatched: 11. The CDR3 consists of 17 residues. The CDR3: CASSFRGRDLLSYEQYF. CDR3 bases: TGTGCCAGCAGTTTCCGAGGGAGGGACCTACTCTCCTACGAGCAGTACTTC.

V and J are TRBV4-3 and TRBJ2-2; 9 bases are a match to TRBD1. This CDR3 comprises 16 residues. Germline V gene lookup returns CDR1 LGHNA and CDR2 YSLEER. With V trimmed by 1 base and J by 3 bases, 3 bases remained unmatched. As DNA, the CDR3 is TGCGCCAGCAGCCAAGGGACAGGGGTGTACACCGGGGAGCTGTTTTTT. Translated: CASSQGTGVYTGELFF.

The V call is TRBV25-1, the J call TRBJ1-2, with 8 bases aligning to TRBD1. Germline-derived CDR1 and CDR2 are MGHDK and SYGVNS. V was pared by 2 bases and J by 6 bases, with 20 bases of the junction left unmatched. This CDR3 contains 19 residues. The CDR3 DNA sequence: TGTGCCAGCAGTGAACTCACGGTGGCAGGGGGCATAGGATTGGATGGCTACACCTTC. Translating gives CASSELTVAGGIGLDGYTF.

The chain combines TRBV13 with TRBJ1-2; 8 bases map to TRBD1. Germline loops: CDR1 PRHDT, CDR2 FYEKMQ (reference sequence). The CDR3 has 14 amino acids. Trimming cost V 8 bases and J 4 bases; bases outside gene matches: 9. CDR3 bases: TGTGCCAGCCGCGGGACAGGAACTCTCTATGGCTACACCTTC. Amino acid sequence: CASRGTGTLYGYTF.

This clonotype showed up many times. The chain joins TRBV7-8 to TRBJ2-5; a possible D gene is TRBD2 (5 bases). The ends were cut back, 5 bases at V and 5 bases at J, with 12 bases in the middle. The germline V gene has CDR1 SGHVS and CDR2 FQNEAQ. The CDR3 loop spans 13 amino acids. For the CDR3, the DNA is TGTGCCAGCAGCCGTCAGAGGGTTGAGACCCAGTACTTC. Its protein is CASSRQRVETQYF.

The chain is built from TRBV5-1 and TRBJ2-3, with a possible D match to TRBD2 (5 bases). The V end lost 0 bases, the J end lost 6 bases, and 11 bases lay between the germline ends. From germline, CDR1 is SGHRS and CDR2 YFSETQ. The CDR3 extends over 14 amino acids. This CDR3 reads CASSLESRVDTQYF. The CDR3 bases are TGCGCCAGCAGCTTGGAGTCGCGGGTGGATACGCAGTATTTT.

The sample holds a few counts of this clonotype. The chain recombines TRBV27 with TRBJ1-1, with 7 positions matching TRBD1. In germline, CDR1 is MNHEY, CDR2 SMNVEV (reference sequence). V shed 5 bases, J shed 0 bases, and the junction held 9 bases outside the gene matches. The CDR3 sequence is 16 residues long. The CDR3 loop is CASSPRQGSVNTEAFF. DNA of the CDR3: TGTGCCAGCAGTCCAAGACAGGGATCGGTGAACACTGAAGCTTTCTTT.

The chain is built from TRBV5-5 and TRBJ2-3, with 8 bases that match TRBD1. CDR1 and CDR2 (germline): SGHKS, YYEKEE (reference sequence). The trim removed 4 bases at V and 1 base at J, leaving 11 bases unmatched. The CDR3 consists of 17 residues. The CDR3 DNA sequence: TGTGCCAGCAGCCCTACCCAGGAGACAGGGGGCACAGATACGCAGTATTTT. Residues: CASSPTQETGGTDTQYF.

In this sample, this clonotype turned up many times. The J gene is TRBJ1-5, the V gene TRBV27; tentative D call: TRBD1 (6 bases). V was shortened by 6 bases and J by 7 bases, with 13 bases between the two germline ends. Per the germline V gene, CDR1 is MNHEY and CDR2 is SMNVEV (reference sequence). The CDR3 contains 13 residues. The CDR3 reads CASSLAGAQPQHF. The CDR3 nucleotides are TGTGCCAGCAGCTTAGCGGGGGCCCAGCCCCAGCATTTT.

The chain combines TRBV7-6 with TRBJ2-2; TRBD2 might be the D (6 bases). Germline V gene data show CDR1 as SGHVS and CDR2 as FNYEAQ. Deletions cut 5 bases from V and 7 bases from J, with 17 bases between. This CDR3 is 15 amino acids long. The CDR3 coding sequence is TGTGCCAGCAGCCAGGCCGGGGGTGACATCGGGGAGCTGTTTTTT. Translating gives CASSQAGGDIGELFF.

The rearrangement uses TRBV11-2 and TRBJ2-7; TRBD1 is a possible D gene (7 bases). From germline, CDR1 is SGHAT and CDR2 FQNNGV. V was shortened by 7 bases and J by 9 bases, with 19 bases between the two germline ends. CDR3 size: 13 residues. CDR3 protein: CASNRQGSGAQYF. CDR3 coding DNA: TGTGCCAGCAACAGACAGGGCTCGGGGGCGCAGTACTTC. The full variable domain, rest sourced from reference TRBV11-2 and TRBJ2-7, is EAGVAQSPRYKIIEKRQSVAFWCNPISGHATLYWYQQILGQGPKLLIQFQNNGVVDDSQLPKDRFSAERLKGVDSTLKIQPAKLEDSAVYLCASNRQGSGAQYFGPGTRLTVT.

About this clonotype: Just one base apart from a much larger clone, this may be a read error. DNA of the CDR3: TGTGCCAGCAGTCTCGATTTGGGACCTATCTATGACTACACCTTC. Encoded protein: CASSLDLGPIYDYTF. V gene TRBV6-6 combines with J gene TRBJ1-2; D is perhaps TRBD1 (5 bases). Germline V gene data show CDR1 as MNHNY and CDR2 as SVGAGI (reference sequence). The CDR3 is made up of 15 amino acids.

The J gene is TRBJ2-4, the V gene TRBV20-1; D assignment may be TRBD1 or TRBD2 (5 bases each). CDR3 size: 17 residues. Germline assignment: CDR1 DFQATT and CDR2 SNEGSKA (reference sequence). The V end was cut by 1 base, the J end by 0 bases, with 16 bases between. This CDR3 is CSARGRGSSIAKNIQYF. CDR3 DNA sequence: TGCAGTGCTAGAGGACGGGGCAGTTCCATAGCCAAAAACATTCAGTACTTC.

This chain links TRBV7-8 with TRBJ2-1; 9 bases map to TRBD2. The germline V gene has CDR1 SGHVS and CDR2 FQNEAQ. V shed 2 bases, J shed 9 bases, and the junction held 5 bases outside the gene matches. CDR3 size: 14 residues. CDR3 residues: CASSLWLAGTEQFF. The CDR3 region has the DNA TGTGCCAGCAGCTTATGGCTAGCGGGGACTGAGCAGTTCTTC. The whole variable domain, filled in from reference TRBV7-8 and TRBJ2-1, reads GAGVSQSPRYKVAKRGQDVALRCDPISGHVSLFWYQQALGQGPEFLTYFQNEAQLDKSGLPSDRFFAERPEGSVSTLKIQRTQQEDSAVYLCASSLWLAGTEQFFGPGTRLTVL.

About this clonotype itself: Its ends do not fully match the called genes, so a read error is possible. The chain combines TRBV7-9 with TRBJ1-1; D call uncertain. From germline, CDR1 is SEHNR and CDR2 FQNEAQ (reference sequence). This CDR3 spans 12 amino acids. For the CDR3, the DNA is TGTGCCAGCAGCTTAGGATCGGCGGGAGGGTTGTTT. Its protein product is CASSLGSAGGLF.

CDR3 sequence reads: CASSPRSVREHEKLFF. CDR3 nucleotides: TGTGCCAGCAGCCCAAGATCGGTCAGGGAACATGAAAAACTGTTTTTT. V is TRBV7-9 and J is TRBJ1-4, with D tentatively TRBD1 (5 bases). V lost 5 bases to trimming and J lost 6 bases, with 19 bases between them. The CDR3 sequence is 16 residues long. Germline V gene sequence: CDR1 SEHNR, CDR2 FQNEAQ (reference sequence).

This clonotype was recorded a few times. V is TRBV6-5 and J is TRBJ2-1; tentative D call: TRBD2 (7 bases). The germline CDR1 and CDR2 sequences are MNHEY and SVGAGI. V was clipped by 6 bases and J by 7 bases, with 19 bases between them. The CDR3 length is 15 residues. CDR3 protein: CASRVTGGVSNEQFF. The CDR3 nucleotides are TGTGCCAGCAGGGTTACGGGGGGCGTAAGTAATGAGCAGTTCTTC.

In DNA form, the CDR3 reads TGTGCCAGCAGCTTAAGGACAGGGGAATCTGGGGCCAACGTCCTGACTTTC. Protein: CASSLRTGESGANVLTF. The rearrangement joins TRBV7-9 to TRBJ2-6; TRBD1 matches at 9 bases. V dropped 2 bases and J dropped 1; count of bases not matched to a gene: 3. Germline V gene lookup returns CDR1 SEHNR and CDR2 FQNEAQ (reference sequence). The CDR3 is made up of 17 amino acids.

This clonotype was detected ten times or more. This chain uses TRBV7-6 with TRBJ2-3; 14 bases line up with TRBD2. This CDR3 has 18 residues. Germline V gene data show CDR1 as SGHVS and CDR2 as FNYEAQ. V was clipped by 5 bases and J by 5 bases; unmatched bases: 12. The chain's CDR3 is CASSDPGLAGVQGDTQYF. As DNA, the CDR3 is TGTGCCAGCAGCGATCCGGGACTAGCGGGGGTCCAGGGAGATACGCAGTATTTT.

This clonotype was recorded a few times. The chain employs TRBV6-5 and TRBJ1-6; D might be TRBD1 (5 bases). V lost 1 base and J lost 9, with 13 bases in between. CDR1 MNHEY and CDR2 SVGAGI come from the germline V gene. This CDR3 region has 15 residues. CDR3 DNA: TGTGCCAGCAGTTACTTGGGGGAAGGAGGTTCACCCCTCCACTTT. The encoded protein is CASSYLGEGGSPLHF.

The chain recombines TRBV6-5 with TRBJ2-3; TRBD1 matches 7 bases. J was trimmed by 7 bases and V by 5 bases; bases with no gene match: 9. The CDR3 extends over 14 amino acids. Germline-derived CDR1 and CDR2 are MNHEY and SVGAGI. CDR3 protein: CASSIATGTNTQYF. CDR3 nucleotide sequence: TGTGCCAGCAGTATCGCGACAGGGACGAATACGCAGTATTTT.

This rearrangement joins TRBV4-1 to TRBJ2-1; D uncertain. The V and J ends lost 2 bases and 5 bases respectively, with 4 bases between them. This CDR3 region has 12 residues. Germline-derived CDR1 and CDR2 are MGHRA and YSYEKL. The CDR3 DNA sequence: TGCGCCAGCAGCCAAAAAAACAATGAGCAGTTCTTC. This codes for CASSQKNNEQFF.

The CDR3 nucleotides are TGTGCCAGCAGCCCAACCCCCCGTGACGAGCAGTACGTC. Protein sequence: CASSPTPRDEQYV. The chain has TRBV7-4 and TRBJ2-7; D is unresolved. The CDR3 loop spans 13 amino acids. CDR1 SGHVT and CDR2 SQSDAQ come from the germline V gene. Trimming shortened V by 5 bases and J by 5 bases, and 13 bases separated the two germline ends.

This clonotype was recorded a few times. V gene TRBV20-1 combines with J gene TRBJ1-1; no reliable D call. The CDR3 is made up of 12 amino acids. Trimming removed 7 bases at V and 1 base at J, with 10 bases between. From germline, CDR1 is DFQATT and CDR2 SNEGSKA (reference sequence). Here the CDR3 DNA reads TGCAGTGGGCCGGCGCCGAACACTGAAGCTTTCTTT. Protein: CSGPAPNTEAFF.

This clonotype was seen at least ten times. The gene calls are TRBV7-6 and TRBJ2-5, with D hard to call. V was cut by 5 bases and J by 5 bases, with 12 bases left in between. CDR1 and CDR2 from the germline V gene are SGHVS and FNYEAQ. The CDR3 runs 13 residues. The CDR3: CASSPIPQETQYF. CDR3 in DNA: TGTGCCAGCAGCCCAATCCCCCAGGAGACCCAGTACTTC.

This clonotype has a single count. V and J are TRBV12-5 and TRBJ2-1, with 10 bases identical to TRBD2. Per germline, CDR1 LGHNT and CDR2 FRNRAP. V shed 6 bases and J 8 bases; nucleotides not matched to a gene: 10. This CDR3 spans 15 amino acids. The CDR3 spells CASGSPERGGDEQFF. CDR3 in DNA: TGTGCTAGTGGCAGCCCCGAGCGGGGGGGGGATGAGCAGTTCTTC.

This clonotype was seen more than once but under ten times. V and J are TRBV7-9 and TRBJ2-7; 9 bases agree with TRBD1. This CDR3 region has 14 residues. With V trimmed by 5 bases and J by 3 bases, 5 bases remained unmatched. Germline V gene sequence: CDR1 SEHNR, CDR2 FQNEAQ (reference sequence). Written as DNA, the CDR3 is TGTGCCAGCAGCGTTGGGACAGGGATCTACGAGCAGTACTTC. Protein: CASSVGTGIYEQYF.

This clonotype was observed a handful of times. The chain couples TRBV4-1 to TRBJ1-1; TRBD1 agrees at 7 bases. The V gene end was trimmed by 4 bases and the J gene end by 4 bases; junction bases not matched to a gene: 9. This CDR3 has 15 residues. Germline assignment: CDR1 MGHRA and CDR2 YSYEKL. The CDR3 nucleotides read TGCGCCAGCAGCCTGCCCGACAGGGTCGGCACTGAAGCTTTCTTT. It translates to CASSLPDRVGTEAFF.